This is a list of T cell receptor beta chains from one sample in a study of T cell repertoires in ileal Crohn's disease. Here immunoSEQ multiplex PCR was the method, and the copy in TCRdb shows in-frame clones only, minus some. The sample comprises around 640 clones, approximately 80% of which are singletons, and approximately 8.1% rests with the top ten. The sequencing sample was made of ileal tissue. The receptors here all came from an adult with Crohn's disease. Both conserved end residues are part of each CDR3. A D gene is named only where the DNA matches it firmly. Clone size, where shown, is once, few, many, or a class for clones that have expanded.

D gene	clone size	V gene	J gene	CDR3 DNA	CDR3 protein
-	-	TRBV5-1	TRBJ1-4	TGCGCCAGCAGCTTACAGGTTTCCGTGGGGACTAATGAAAAACTGTTTTTT	CASSLQVSVGTNEKLFF
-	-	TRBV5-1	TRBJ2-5	TGCGCCAGCAGCTTTGGTAAGGGTTCCCAAGAGACCCAGTACTTC	CASSFGKGSQETQYF
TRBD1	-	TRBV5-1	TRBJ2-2	TGCGCCAGCAGCAGAGCTGGGACAGGCGCGAACACCGGGGAGCTGTTTTTT	CASSRAGTGANTGELFF
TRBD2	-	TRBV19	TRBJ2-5	TGTGCCAGTAGTCCCCGTAGGAAGAGCGGGAGTTTTGAGACCCAGTACTTC	CASSPRRKSGSFETQYF
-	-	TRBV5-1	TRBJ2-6	TGCGCCAGCAGCTTGGGAAGAGACAGCATCTCTGGGGCCAACGTCCTGACTTTC	CASSLGRDSISGANVLTF
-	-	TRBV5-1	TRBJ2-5	TGCGCCAGCAGCCCGGGGGCGCCAACTCAAGAGACCCAGTACTTC	CASSPGAPTQETQYF
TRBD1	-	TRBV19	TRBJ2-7	TGTGCCAGTAGATCCGGGACAGGGGGATCCTACGAGCAGTACTTC	CASRSGTGGSYEQYF
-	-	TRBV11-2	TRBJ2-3	TGTGCCAGCAGCCTAGAGAAGGTGGATACGCAGTATTTT	CASSLEKVDTQYF
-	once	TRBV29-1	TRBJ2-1	TGCAGCGTTGAAATAGGCTTTGATGAGCAGTTCTTC	CSVEIGFDEQFF
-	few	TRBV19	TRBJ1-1	TGTGCCAGTAGTATTCGTACAGGAGCGAACACTGAAGCTTTCTTT	CASSIRTGANTEAFF
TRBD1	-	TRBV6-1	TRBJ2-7	TGTGCCAGCAGTGAACGGGACAGGCACTCCTACGAGCAGTACTTC	CASSERDRHSYEQYF
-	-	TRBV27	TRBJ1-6	TGTGCCAGCAGTTTCGGGGATTCACCCCTCCACTTT	CASSFGDSPLHF
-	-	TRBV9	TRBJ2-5	TGTGCCAGCAGCGCGTGGGGGGAGAGCGGAGAGACCCAGTACTTC	CASSAWGESGETQYF
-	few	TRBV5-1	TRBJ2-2	TGCGCCAGCAGTCGACAGTTAAACACCGGGGAGCTGTTTTTT	CASSRQLNTGELFF
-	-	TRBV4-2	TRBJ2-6	TGTGCCAGCAGCCAAGTTGGAGGGGAAAGCTCTGGGGCCAACGTCCTGACTTTC	CASSQVGGESSGANVLTF
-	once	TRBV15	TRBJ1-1	TGTGCCACCAGCAGAGGGGCAGGGGCGTTGAACACTGAAGCTTTCTTT	CATSRGAGALNTEAFF
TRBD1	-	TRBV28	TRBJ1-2	TGTGCCAGCAGTTCTAGAAGGGGGGACAGACACTATGGCTACACCTTC	CASSSRRGDRHYGYTF
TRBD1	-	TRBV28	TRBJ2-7	TGTGCCAGCAGTTTACCCGACAGGGTGGTCTTTTACGAGCAGTACTTC	CASSLPDRVVFYEQYF
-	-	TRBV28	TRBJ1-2	TGTGCCAGCAGTTTAAGTTCCGTCGGCCGTCGAGCCTATGGCTACACCTTC	CASSLSSVGRRAYGYTF
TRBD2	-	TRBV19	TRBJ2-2	TGTGCCAGTACCGTTAGCGGGGGGAACACCGGGGAGCTGTTTTTT	CASTVSGGNTGELFF
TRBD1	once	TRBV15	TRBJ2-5	TGTGCCACCAGCAGGAGAGGGGGCGAGACCCAGTACTTC	CATSRRGGETQYF
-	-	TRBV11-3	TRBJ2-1	TGTGCCAGCAGTTCCAGGAACTCCTACAATGAGCAGTTCTTC	CASSSRNSYNEQFF
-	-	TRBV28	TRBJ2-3	TGTGCCAGCAGTTTACAACCATATAGCACAGATACGCAGTATTTT	CASSLQPYSTDTQYF
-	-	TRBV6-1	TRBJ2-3	TGTGCCAGCAGTCTCACAGATACGCAGTATTTT	CASSLTDTQYF
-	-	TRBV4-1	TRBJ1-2	TGCGCCAGCAGCCAAGATGGAGGCTTTGGCTATGGCTACACCTTC	CASSQDGGFGYGYTF
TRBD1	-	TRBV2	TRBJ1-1	TGTGCCAGCATATCACAGGGGTTTTCGAACACTGAAGCTTTCTTT	CASISQGFSNTEAFF
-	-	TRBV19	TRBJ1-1	TGTGCCAGTAGTTCCGGATTTGTGAACACTGAAGCTTTCTTT	CASSSGFVNTEAFF
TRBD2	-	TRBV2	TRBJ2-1	TGTGCCAGCAGTGAACTCGCTAGCGGGAGTAGGAATGAGCAGTTCTTC	CASSELASGSRNEQFF
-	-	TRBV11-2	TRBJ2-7	TGTGCCAGCAGCTTAGGGGTCGGTTTTGAAGAGCAGTACTTC	CASSLGVGFEEQYF
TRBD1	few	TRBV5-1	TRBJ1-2	TGCGCCAGCAGCTTCCAGGGGGCGATGAGCGGCTACACCTTC	CASSFQGAMSGYTF
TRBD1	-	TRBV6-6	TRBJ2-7	TGTGCCAGCAGGGGGGACAGGGGCGAGCAGTACTTC	CASRGDRGEQYF
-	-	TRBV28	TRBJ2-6	TGTGCCAGCACCCAGGGGGGGGCCAACGTCCTGACTTTC	CASTQGGANVLTF
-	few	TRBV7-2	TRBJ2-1	TGTGCCAGCACCCCTTATATAGCTGCCACGTACAATGAGCAGTTCTTC	CASTPYIAATYNEQFF
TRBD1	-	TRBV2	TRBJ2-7	TGTGCCAGCACACGCGTTCTAACAGGGGCTGACGAGCAGTACTTC	CASTRVLTGADEQYF
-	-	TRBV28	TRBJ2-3	TGTGCCAGCACCTTGACCGGGACAAACACAGATACGCAGTATTTT	CASTLTGTNTDTQYF
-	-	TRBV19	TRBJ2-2	TGTGCCAGTATTAAGGACAGGAGGGAAGCCGGGGAGCTGTTTTTT	CASIKDRREAGELFF
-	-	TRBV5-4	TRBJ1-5	TGTGCCAGCAGTTACGGAGGTTTAAATCAGCCCCAGCATTTT	CASSYGGLNQPQHF
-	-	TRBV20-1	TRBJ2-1	TGCAGTGCTAGAGCCGGGAATGAGCAGTTCTTC	CSARAGNEQFF
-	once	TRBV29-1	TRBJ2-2	TGCAGCGTTGCGCTATCCAACACCGGGGAGCTGTTTTTT	CSVALSNTGELFF
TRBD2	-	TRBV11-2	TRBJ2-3	TGTGCCAGCAGCCCGTATAGCGGGAGGACCACAGATACGCAGTATTTT	CASSPYSGRTTDTQYF
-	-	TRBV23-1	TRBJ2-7	TGCGCCCTACCGAGGGAGCAGTACTTC	CALPREQYF
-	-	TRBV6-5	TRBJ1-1	TGTGCCAGCAGTTACCGGGACATGAACACTGAAGCTTTCTTT	CASSYRDMNTEAFF
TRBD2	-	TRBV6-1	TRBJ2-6	TGTGCCAGCAGTGAAGCAGGCGGGGGTACGGGGGCCAACGTCCTGACTTTC	CASSEAGGGTGANVLTF
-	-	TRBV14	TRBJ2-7	TGTGCCAGCAGCCAACCTGGGGGAGGGGGGAAGCAGTACTTC	CASSQPGGGGKQYF
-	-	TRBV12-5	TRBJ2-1	TGTGCTAGTGGAAGCGAAACATCCTACAATGAGCAGTTCTTC	CASGSETSYNEQFF
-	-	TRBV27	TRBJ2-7	TGTGCCAGCAGTGCAAAGAACTACGAGCAGTACTTC	CASSAKNYEQYF
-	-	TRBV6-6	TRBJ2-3	TGTGCCAGCAGGGAAGGGGATACGCAGTATTTT	CASREGDTQYF
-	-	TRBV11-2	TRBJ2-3	TGTGCCAGCAGATTGGACCCGGCCACAGATACGCAGTATTTT	CASRLDPATDTQYF
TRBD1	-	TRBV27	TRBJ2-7	TGTGCCAGCAGCCCCGCGGACAGGGGGGGTCTCTCCTACGAGCAGTACTTC	CASSPADRGGLSYEQYF
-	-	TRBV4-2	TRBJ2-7	TGTGCCAGCAGCCTGGGGGAGGCCGAGCAGTACTTC	CASSLGEAEQYF
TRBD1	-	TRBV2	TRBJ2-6	TGTGCCAGCGAAGGTCCAGGGGGCGCGTCTGGGGCCAACGTCCTGACTTTC	CASEGPGGASGANVLTF
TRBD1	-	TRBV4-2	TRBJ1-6	TGTGCCAGCAGCCAACGGACAGGGGGCGATTCACCCCTCCACTTT	CASSQRTGGDSPLHF
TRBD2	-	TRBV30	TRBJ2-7	TGTGGAGCTAGCGGATACTACGAGCAGTACTTC	CGASGYYEQYF
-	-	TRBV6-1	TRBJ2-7	TGTGCCAGCCGTGCCCGACAGGGAGGGGGATCCTACGAGCAGTACTTC	CASRARQGGGSYEQYF
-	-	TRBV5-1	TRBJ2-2	TGCGCCAGCAGCAACCCCCCCATAACCGGGGAGCTGTTTTTT	CASSNPPITGELFF
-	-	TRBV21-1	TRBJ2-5	TGTGCCAGCATCCCGGCGACTAGCGGGATTACTCAAGAGACCCAGTACTTC	CASIPATSGITQETQYF
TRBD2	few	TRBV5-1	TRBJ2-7	TGCGCCAGCAGCTGGACTAGCGGGAGGTCGTACGAGCAGTACTTC	CASSWTSGRSYEQYF
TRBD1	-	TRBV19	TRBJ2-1	TGTGCCAGTAGTATCGCCGGGACAGGGGGAAGAAATGAGCAGTTCTTC	CASSIAGTGGRNEQFF
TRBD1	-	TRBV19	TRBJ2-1	TGTGCCAGTAGTATAGAGACAGGGGGCAATGAGCAGTTCTTC	CASSIETGGNEQFF
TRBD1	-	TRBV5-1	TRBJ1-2	TGCGCCAGCAGCTCGATCTCCGGGACAGAAAAAATCTATGGCTACACCTTC	CASSSISGTEKIYGYTF